This entry lists 14 T cell receptor beta chains sequenced from one sample in a study of blood T cell repertoires in COVID-19. The repertoire was sequenced with immunoSEQ multiplex PCR; TCRdb's copy has only in-frame clones and lacks some. The sample lists hundreds of thousands of clones, roughly 91% occurring once. The sequenced material came from PBMCs or T cells enriched from blood (not recorded which). These TCRs come from a woman aged 60-70 years in a cohort exposed to, infected with or recovered from COVID-19 (not recorded which).

The V gene is TRBV18, the J gene TRBJ2-4, with D maybe TRBD1 (6 bases). CDR1 is KGHSH and CDR2 is LQKENI in the germline V gene. The CDR3 has 14 amino acids. V was pared by 3 bases and J by 0 bases, with 6 bases between. The CDR3 region has the DNA TGTGCCAGCTCACCGGACAGAGCCAAAAACATTCAGTACTTC. It is translated as CASSPDRAKNIQYF.

J is TRBJ2-7 and V is TRBV5-1; D ambiguous. CDR3 length: 14 residues. The germline CDR1 and CDR2 sequences are SGHRS and YFSETQ. V lost 0 bases, J lost 3 bases, and 10 bases lay in between. The CDR3 nucleotides are TGCGCCAGCAGCTTGGATAGCAGCATCTACGAGCAGTACTTC. Residues: CASSLDSSIYEQYF.

The rearrangement joins TRBV28 to TRBJ2-5; D may be TRBD1 (6 bases). V was clipped by 6 bases and J by 2 bases, with 13 bases between them. CDR3 length: 14 residues. The germline CDR1 and CDR2 sequences are MDHEN and SYDVKM. CDR3 DNA sequence: TGTGCCAGCAGCGAGACAGGCCCTCAAGAGACCCAGTACTTC. Translation gives CASSETGPQETQYF.

This chain connects TRBV4-1 to TRBJ2-1; 12 nucleotides agree with TRBD2. This CDR3 is 15 amino acids long. The germline V gene has CDR1 MGHRA and CDR2 YSYEKL. After removal of 4 bases from V and 6 bases from J, the junction contained 4 bases not matched to a gene. The CDR3 region is CASSRTLAGGNEQFF. The CDR3 DNA reads as TGCGCCAGCAGCCGCACACTAGCGGGAGGCAATGAGCAGTTCTTC.

This chain joins TRBV7-2 and TRBJ2-7; D may be TRBD2 (7 bases). The germline V gene encodes CDR1 SGHTA and CDR2 FQGNSA. There are 15 residues in the CDR3. With 1 base removed from V and 3 bases from J, the gap between germline ends came to 13 bases. The CDR3 sequence is CASSLGRGPYYEQYF. The DNA for the CDR3 is TGTGCCAGCAGCTTAGGGCGGGGGCCCTACTACGAGCAGTACTTC. Drawing the rest from reference TRBV7-2 and TRBJ2-7, the complete variable domain is GAGVSQSPSNKVTEKGKDVELRCDPISGHTALYWYRQSLGQGLEFLIYFQGNSAPDKSGLPSDRFSAERTGGSVSTLTIQRTQQEDSAVYLCASSLGRGPYYEQYFGPGTRLTVT.

The V gene is TRBV5-5, the J gene TRBJ1-2; TRBD1 agrees at 7 bases. The CDR3 loop spans 14 amino acids. J was trimmed by 4 bases and V by 4 bases; bases with no gene match: 7. CDR1 is SGHKS, CDR2 YYEKEE, per germline (reference sequence). CDR3 loop: CASSQATGSYGYTF. The CDR3 region has the DNA TGTGCCAGCAGCCAAGCGACAGGGTCCTATGGCTACACCTTC.

The chain recombines TRBV5-1 with TRBJ2-7; D might be TRBD2 (5 bases). With 2 bases removed from V and 5 bases from J, the gap between germline ends came to 17 bases. Germline V gene data show CDR1 as SGHRS and CDR2 as YFSETQ. The CDR3 loop spans 15 amino acids. CDR3 sequence: CASSFGGWSENEQYF. The CDR3 DNA reads as TGCGCCAGCAGCTTTGGAGGCTGGAGTGAGAACGAGCAGTACTTC.

The genes are TRBV5-1 and TRBJ1-1; 8 bases are a match to TRBD1. The ends lost 0 bases at V and 1 base at J; junction bases unmatched: 5. The V gene's germline CDR1 is SGHRS and CDR2 YFSETQ. CDR3 length: 16 residues. This chain's CDR3 is CASSLADRARNTEAFF. CDR3 in DNA: TGCGCCAGCAGCTTGGCGGACAGGGCAAGGAACACTGAAGCTTTCTTT.

The rearrangement uses TRBV14 and TRBJ2-1; D unclear. CDR3 length: 14 amino acids. V lost 2 bases, J lost 3 bases, and 8 bases lay in between. Germline lookup yields CDR1 SGHDN and CDR2 FVKESK. As DNA, the CDR3 is TGTGCCAGCAGCCAATCTAGTGTCTACAATGAGCAGTTCTTC. Amino acid sequence: CASSQSSVYNEQFF.

This clone was detected only once. This CDR3 is CASREGTGTPNWGTYEQYF. DNA of the CDR3: TGCGCCAGCAGGGAGGGAACCGGGACTCCCAATTGGGGAACATACGAGCAGTACTTC. The chain employs TRBV5-1 and TRBJ2-7; perhaps TRBD2 as D (6 bases). The CDR3 contains 19 residues. Trimming took off 5 bases at V and 4 bases at J, with 31 bases between the two ends. CDR1 is SGHRS, CDR2 YFSETQ, per germline.

The J gene is TRBJ1-6, the V gene TRBV29-1; the match to TRBD1 covers 8 bases. The CDR3 is 14 residues long. Trimming took 5 bases from V and 6 from J; bases not matched to a gene: 6. The germline V gene encodes CDR1 SQVTM and CDR2 ANQGSEA. For the CDR3, the DNA is TGCAGCGTTCTGGACAGGGCGATTAATTCACCCCTCCACTTT. Translation: CSVLDRAINSPLHF.

The chain has TRBV2 and TRBJ2-2; D not certain. This CDR3 is built from 11 residues. The germline V gene has CDR1 SNHLY and CDR2 FYNNEI. The V end was cut by 5 bases, the J end by 9 bases, with 7 bases between. The CDR3, as DNA: TGTGCCAGCAGTTATAGCCGGGAGCTGTTTTTT. Amino acid sequence: CASSYSRELFF.

This clone was seen just once. V gene TRBV6-6 combines with J gene TRBJ2-5, with 11 bases identical to TRBD2. The CDR3 has 16 residues. The V gene's germline CDR1 is MNHNY and CDR2 SVGAGI (reference sequence). Trimming took 5 bases from V and 0 from J; bases not matched to a gene: 5. Here the CDR3 reads CASSPGTSGYQETQYF. The DNA of the CDR3 is TGTGCCAGCAGTCCCGGGACTAGCGGTTACCAAGAGACCCAGTACTTC.

The J gene is TRBJ2-5, the V gene TRBV19, with TRBD2 identical over 11 bases. The CDR3 runs to 16 residues. The V segment lost 7 bases and the J segment 5 bases; nucleotides outside the gene matches: 12. Germline CDR1 reads LNHDA; CDR2 reads SQIVND (reference sequence). The DNA of the CDR3 is TGTGCCAGTACCTCAGGAACTAGCGGGAGAGGGGAGACCCAGTACTTC. Translated, it gives CASTSGTSGRGETQYF. The full variable domain, rest sourced from reference TRBV19 and TRBJ2-5, is DGGITQSPKYLFRKEGQNVTLSCEQNLNHDAMYWYRQDPGQGLRLIYYSQIVNDFQKGDIAEGYSVSREKKESFPLTVTSAQKNPTAFYLCASTSGTSGRGETQYFGPGTRLLVL.